Reported below is one T cell receptor beta chain. A much larger clone lies one base from this, so it may be a read error. These data belong to a study of shared clonotypes between healthy human individuals. This CDR3 region has 13 residues. Germline-derived CDR1 and CDR2 are SGHTA and FQGTGA. Between the trimmed V and J ends, which lost 0 bases and 1 base, there was a span of 3 bases. All participating donors were Caucasian adults from Nashville, Tennessee. At the deep level, the assay was run. The authors split each subset's genomic DNA evenly across several immunoSEQ plates. About 32,000 T cell genomes (roughly 300 ng DNA) went into each PBMC replicate. Method: immunoSEQ multiplex PCR; TCRdb's copy keeps in-frame clones and lacks some. The table records roughly 490,000 clones, 60% to 85% of them present only once.

The chain employs TRBV7-3 and TRBJ1-1; D gene unclear. The receptor was derived from a woman aged 40 to 50 in good health. Some clones in this sample may be carry-over from other donors' samples. The sample was PBMCs. CDR3 sequence (DNA): TGTGCCAGCAGCTTAACGTGGAACACTGAAGCTTTCTTT. Residues: CASSLTWNTEAFF.